This note documents a single TCR beta chain sequence. It has no known antigen specificity. Base quality data are lacking; no much larger clone is found one base away. The sample is drawn from a study of shared clonotypes between healthy human individuals (dated by TCRdb to 2018 to 2020). About the study as a whole: A couple of women and three men aged 18 to 49 years were included in the cohort. To increase sequencing depth and limit assay-specific biases, TCR repertoire library preparation and sequencing were carried out by different laboratories using diverse techniques. To estimate repertoire size and how much clonotype sharing occurs between individuals, the study deeply sequenced the blood TCR repertoires of a handful of healthy adults. Per donor, leukapheresis produced somewhere between about 0.85 and 10 billion PBMCs. For each donor, CD4 naive and CD4 memory were each given three plates, CD8 naive was given two plates, and CD8 memory was given one plate.

Using the deep immunoSEQ assay, multiplex PCR amplified TCR CDR3 regions from genomic DNA. Extracted genomic DNA from each cell subset was spread evenly across all wells of several immunoSEQ 96-well plates, with each plate serving as a replicate. For sorted subsets, around 200 ng genomic DNA, equal to about 30,000 T cell genomes, was loaded into each replicate PCR. Purified libraries were measured with a Qubit 3.0 fluorometer, size-checked on a Bioanalyzer 2100, and measured again with the KAPA Library Quantification kit. Each immunoSEQ 96-well plate was sequenced on its own single-read 150-cycle Illumina NextSeq 550 flow cell. The published analysis was carried out like this. Because only junctional sequences without quality scores were contained in the immunoSEQ output, filtering matching that applied to full-length reads could not be performed. Sequences were annotated with PyIR, a Python wrapper for IgBLAST v1.9, using IMGT germline references to assign V/J genes and CDR3. Reads were filtered out if the reads had weak V/J assignments (E-value above 1e-6), no CDR3, stop codons, out-of-frame junctions, or ambiguous translated residues. A V3J clonotype was defined by an identical inferred V gene, J gene, and CDR3 amino acid sequence. The percentage overlap between two repertoires was calculated by dividing the number of shared unique clonotypes by the size of the smaller repertoire. Three approaches were used to assess repertoire richness: RTK rarefaction, the Chao1 estimator, and Recon v2.1 estimates of unobserved clonotypes. Generation probabilities were computed with OLGA for all TCRbeta clonotypes obtained by the gDNA method from a few donors. TCRdb stores this immuneACCESS table with in-frame sequences only. Part of the clones is absent; in the studies checked, under half of the shortfall reflects unresolved V genes, and no reason is known for the rest. V, J and clone size are taken as reported in that table, and D and trimming were inferred from the DNA itself. In this sample the table shows hundreds of thousands of clones, about two thirds of which occur a single time. The ten largest clones add up to about 1.8% of the sample.

Healthy HIV-negative adults with no recently reported acute infections or vaccinations were included as donors. Every donor was a Caucasian adult residing in Nashville, Tennessee, USA. CD4+ T cells were enriched through magnetic negative selection, after which naive cells were positively selected on CD45RA and the remaining negative fraction served as the memory subset. Blood was collected by leukapheresis, and PBMCs were isolated by Ficoll-Histopaque density gradient centrifugation and then cryopreserved in liquid nitrogen vapor phase. Analytical flow cytometry was used to check the purity and quantity of each magnetically sorted T cell population. Genomic DNA was isolated from each sorted fraction and quantified by UV absorbance on a Nanodrop 2000c. What the work shows at the level of the full study, not this receptor alone: Naive subsets generally had larger estimated clonotype richness than memory subsets. Because the study included only a small number of donors, the genetic and exposure-history diversity represented was limited. Based on pairwise subsampling, the degree of clonotype sharing among donors was expected to be affected by sequencing depth. Sampling was restricted to blood, and TCR repertoires in tissue are likely to differ from TCR repertoires in blood. Higher generation probabilities were observed for clonotypes shared by all four sorted-subset donors than for non-shared clonotypes. When several donors were compared, the shared fraction of clonotypes was about 5.2% for naive CD4, roughly 3.3% for naive CD8, 2% to 2.5% for memory CD4, and roughly 0.43% for memory CD8. Even with the large sequencing depth, rarefaction of the sorted-subset datasets indicated that sequencing was incomplete.

The TCR was taken from a woman in her 30s in good health. The sequenced sample consisted of memory CD4+ T cells sorted from blood. In light of the paper, this sample's cell subset or site label describes: CD45RA-negative fraction.

The CDR3 region: CASNGRALMEQFF. The sequence in DNA is TGTGCCAGCAACGGACGCGCTTTAATGGAGCAGTTCTTC. This chain joins TRBV2 to TRBJ2-1; there is no confident call for the D gene. As encoded in the germline V gene, CDR1 is SNHLY while CDR2 is FYNNEI. From its cysteine to its phenylalanine, the CDR3 spans 13 amino acids. Only the CDR3 DNA is retained, 39 bases long and in frame from the first base. V lost 7 bases and J lost 10 bases; the stretch between them is 17 bases long.